This TCR beta chain came from a study of blood T cell repertoires in COVID-19. Study in general: Donors in the United States, Italy and Spain gave samples during acute or convalescent COVID-19. T cells, B-cell-depleted T cells, or PBMCs provided the cDNA or gDNA that served as material.

CDR1 is LNHNV, CDR2 YYDKDF, per germline (reference sequence). This CDR3 spans 14 amino acids. V lost 5 bases and J 0 bases, leaving 11 bases between the germline ends. Per the original methods: Amplification of reference gene primers was used by the study to estimate nucleated cell counts. Repertoires were generated with immunoSEQ multiplex PCR, while TCRdb's copy carries only in-frame clones and drops some. Clonal size and the V and J genes are those of that table, whereas D and trimming came from the DNA. The table shows more than 85,000 clones, with approximately 82% occurring only once. The V and J genes are TRBV15 and TRBJ2-7; D is possibly TRBD2 (5 bases). Sequenced: peripheral blood. The clonotype comes from a man between 65 and 79 years old with acute or convalescent COVID-19. The CDR3: CATSEMGSSYEQYF. The DNA for the CDR3 is TGTGCCACCAGCGAAATGGGGAGCTCCTACGAGCAGTACTTC.